The source of this T cell receptor (beta chain) is a study of shared clonotypes between healthy human individuals. With respect to this clone: As yet, its antigen is unknown.

Notes on the study in general: The naive CD4 repertoires of several donors were compared, and around 5% of clonotypes were shared. Among donors, sharing of clonotypes was expected to be affected by sequencing depth.

CD8 cells classed as naive were CD45RO-negative and positively selected for CCR7, excluding terminally differentiated effector memory CD45RA+ cells. The CDR3 is 15 residues long. The V end lost 5 bases, the J end lost 3 bases, and 17 bases lay between the germline ends. Per the germline V gene, CDR1 is MDHEN and CDR2 is SYDVKM. The assay was immunoSEQ multiplex PCR, and TCRdb's table has in-frame clones only and misses some. The repertoire holds hundreds of thousands of clones, 95% to 97% seen once, with about 0.12% in the top ten. The receptor was derived from a woman under 40 in good health. Sequencing used naive CD8+ T cells sorted from blood. The genes are TRBV28 and TRBJ2-7; D possibly matches TRBD1 or TRBD2 (5 bases each). The CDR3 DNA is TGTGCCAGCAGTCGACAAGGTTGGGACCGCTACGAGCAGTACTTC. It is translated as CASSRQGWDRYEQYF.